Shown below are 22 T cell receptor beta chains from a single sample sequenced in a study of blood T cell repertoires in COVID-19. The data were produced by immunoSEQ multiplex PCR, yet TCRdb's version contains in-frame clones alone and is incomplete. The sample includes about 200,000 clones, 85% to 90% of them seen just once. Sequenced input: peripheral blood. All receptors derive from a woman in her 70s with acute or convalescent COVID-19.

The chain recombines TRBV12-3 or TRBV12-4 with TRBJ1-1, with D unresolved. V was pared by 6 bases and J by 3 bases, with 11 bases between. The CDR3 consists of 13 residues. The CDR3 nucleotides are TGTGCCAGCAGCCTAGTATCCGACACTGAAGCTTTCTTT. This encodes CASSLVSDTEAFF.

V is TRBV4-1 and J is TRBJ2-3; possible D gene TRBD2, 5 bases. CDR1 is MGHRA, CDR2 YSYEKL, per germline. The CDR3 covers 16 residues. Trimming took off 0 bases at V and 6 bases at J, with 16 bases between the two ends. In nucleotides, the CDR3 is TGCGCCAGCAGCCAAGATGGTCGAGGGTCTCTCGATACGCAGTATTTT. Protein: CASSQDGRGSLDTQYF.

Remarks on this clone: This sample includes further DNA sequences coding for the same CDR3. The chain carries TRBV11-3 and TRBJ1-1; a possible D gene is TRBD1 (5 bases). The CDR3 covers 15 residues. V was pared by 1 base and J by 1 base, with 10 bases between. Germline V gene sequence: CDR1 SGHNT, CDR2 YENEEA. DNA for the CDR3: TGTGCCAGCAGCTTAGCTAGGGGTGGGAACACTGAAGCTTTCTTT. It specifies CASSLARGGNTEAFF.

The chain couples TRBV11-3 to TRBJ2-4; 8 bases align to TRBD1. V lost 5 bases, J lost 8 bases, and 2 bases stayed unmatched. Germline V gene lookup returns CDR1 SGHNT and CDR2 YENEEA. The CDR3 is 12 amino acids. The CDR3 nucleotides read TGTGCCAGCAGCCAGGGGGCGGACATTCAGTACTTC. Encoded protein: CASSQGADIQYF. Looking up the rest from reference TRBV11-3 and TRBJ2-4 gives the full variable domain: EAGVVQSPRYKIIEKKQPVAFWCNPISGHNTLYWYLQNLGQGPELLIRYENEEAVDDSQLPKDRFSAERLKGVDSTLKIQPAELGDSAVYLCASSQGADIQYFGAGTRLSVL.

This clone was picked up a small number of times. The chain has TRBV14 and TRBJ2-6; D is unclear. V lost 7 bases and J lost 0, with 7 bases in between. Germline lookup yields CDR1 SGHDN and CDR2 FVKESK. This CDR3 has 14 residues. The CDR3 here is CASTLYSGANVLTF. DNA for the CDR3: TGTGCCAGCACCCTATACTCTGGGGCCAACGTCCTGACTTTC.

The chain has TRBV5-1 and TRBJ2-5; tentatively, D is TRBD2 (6 bases). Germline V lookup: CDR1 SGHRS, CDR2 YFSETQ. Trimming shortened V by 4 bases and J by 2 bases, and 21 bases separated the two germline ends. The CDR3 spans 17 residues. The CDR3 is CASSPLRDSYVQETQYF. CDR3 nucleotides: TGCGCCAGCAGCCCCCTTCGGGACTCCTACGTACAAGAGACCCAGTACTTC. The variable domain in full, with the rest retrieved from reference TRBV5-1 and TRBJ2-5, is KAGVTQTPRYLIKTRGQQVTLSCSPISGHRSVSWYQQTPGQGLQFLFEYFSETQRNKGNFPGRFSGRQFSNSRSEMNVSTLELGDSALYLCASSPLRDSYVQETQYFGPGTRLLVL.

The chain couples TRBV12-5 to TRBJ2-2; TRBD1 might be the D (6 bases). Trimming stripped 2 bases from V and 5 bases from J, with 18 bases between. The CDR3 is made up of 17 amino acids. Germline V gene lookup returns CDR1 LGHNT and CDR2 FRNRAP. DNA of the CDR3: TGTGCTAGTGGTTTGACAAACCGGCTGCAGGGGACCGGGGAGCTGTTTTTT. This encodes CASGLTNRLQGTGELFF.

V is TRBV5-1 and J is TRBJ2-1; TRBD2 matches 10 bases. This CDR3 is 16 amino acids long. The V segment lost 3 bases and the J segment 4 bases; nucleotides outside the gene matches: 7. Germline V gene data show CDR1 as SGHRS and CDR2 as YFSETQ. CDR3 sequence reads: CASSSVLAGPYNEQFF. In DNA, the CDR3 is TGCGCCAGCAGCTCGGTACTAGCGGGGCCATACAATGAGCAGTTCTTC. The full variable domain, its missing parts supplied by reference TRBV5-1 and TRBJ2-1, is KAGVTQTPRYLIKTRGQQVTLSCSPISGHRSVSWYQQTPGQGLQFLFEYFSETQRNKGNFPGRFSGRQFSNSRSEMNVSTLELGDSALYLCASSSVLAGPYNEQFFGPGTRLTVL.

The chain carries TRBV5-1 and TRBJ2-1, with TRBD1 matching over 10 bases. Trimming cost V 1 base and J 4 bases; bases outside gene matches: 2. The germline V gene encodes CDR1 SGHRS and CDR2 YFSETQ. This CDR3 region has 15 residues. DNA for the CDR3: TGCGCCAGCAGCTTGTCGGGACAGGGGTACAATGAGCAGTTCTTC. This sequence encodes CASSLSGQGYNEQFF.

This chain uses TRBV12-3 or TRBV12-4 with TRBJ2-5; D is unresolved. Trimming took 3 bases from V and 5 from J, leaving 10 bases between them. The CDR3 runs 13 residues. The CDR3 DNA follows: TGTGCCAGCAGTTTTGGCCTTTGGGAGACCCAGTACTTC. Translating it yields CASSFGLWETQYF.

CDR3 in amino acids: CASSLDGQGWWGTEAFF. The CDR3 region has the DNA TGTGCCAGCAGCTTAGATGGCCAGGGGTGGTGGGGCACTGAAGCTTTCTTT. The chain combines TRBV11-2 with TRBJ1-1; possible D gene TRBD1, 6 bases. V was shortened by 0 bases and J by 4 bases, with 18 bases between the two germline ends. This CDR3 has 17 amino acids. Per the germline V gene, CDR1 is SGHAT and CDR2 is FQNNGV.

This clone was found once. This sequence joins TRBV10-2 and TRBJ1-6; D ambiguous. CDR3 length equals 16 residues. The germline V gene encodes CDR1 WSHSY and CDR2 SAAADI. V was trimmed by 5 bases and J by 0 bases, leaving 11 bases between them. The CDR3: CASSKIRSSYNSPLHF. CDR3 nucleotides: TGCGCCAGCAGTAAGATACGGAGCTCCTATAATTCACCCCTCCACTTT.

This chain joins TRBV27 and TRBJ2-7, with 8 bases fitting TRBD2. CDR3 length: 14 amino acids. Unmatched junction bases numbered 10, after V lost 6 bases and J lost 6 bases. Looked up from germline, CDR1 is MNHEY and CDR2 is SMNVEV (reference sequence). The CDR3 DNA reads as TGTGCCAGCAGGAGCGGGAGATTCTTCGGCGAGCAGTACTTC. Amino acid sequence: CASRSGRFFGEQYF.

This chain links TRBV11-3 with TRBJ2-7, with TRBD1 as a possible D gene (5 bases). From germline, CDR1 is SGHNT and CDR2 YENEEA. CDR3 size: 14 residues. The V end lost 2 bases, the J end lost 1 base, and 9 bases lay between the germline ends. CDR3 sequence reads: CASSLRAGSYEQYF. As DNA, the CDR3 is TGTGCCAGCAGCTTACGGGCAGGGTCCTACGAGCAGTACTTC.

This clone was recorded a few times. The V and J genes are TRBV28 and TRBJ1-5; 7 nucleotides line up with TRBD1. CDR3 length equals 15 residues. Losses at the gene ends were 6 bases for V and 5 bases for J; bases not matched to a gene: 10. Germline V lookup: CDR1 MDHEN, CDR2 SYDVKM. CDR3 in amino acids: CASRTRQGTDQPQHF. DNA for the CDR3: TGTGCCAGCAGGACCCGACAGGGTACGGATCAGCCCCAGCATTTT.

The V gene is TRBV12-5, the J gene TRBJ2-3; 7 bases fit TRBD2. This CDR3 has 15 residues. The ends lost 1 base at V and 5 bases at J; junction bases unmatched: 6. Germline CDR1 LGHNT, CDR2 FRNRAP. In nucleotides, the CDR3 is TGTGCTAGTGGTTTGGCCCGGGAGGCTAGAGATACGCAGTATTTT. Protein sequence: CASGLAREARDTQYF.

The chain links TRBV5-4 to TRBJ1-2; D possibly corresponds to TRBD1 (6 bases). The V end lost 0 bases, the J end lost 7 bases, and 13 bases lay between the germline ends. Per the germline V gene, CDR1 is SGHNT and CDR2 is YYREEE (reference sequence). This CDR3 comprises 14 residues. The CDR3, as DNA: TGTGCCAGCAGCTTGGGACAGGCTGGTGGTGGCTACACCTTC. Translating it yields CASSLGQAGGGYTF.

The CDR3 region has the DNA TGTGCCAGTACCCGGACTAGCGGGCCGGGGGGGGGCTACAATGAGCAGTTCTTC. This sequence encodes CASTRTSGPGGGYNEQFF. This rearrangement joins TRBV19 to TRBJ2-1, with 11 nucleotides matching TRBD2. Germline V gene lookup returns CDR1 LNHDA and CDR2 SQIVND (reference sequence). Trimming took 7 bases from V and 3 from J; bases not matched to a gene: 14. The CDR3 covers 18 residues.

The gene calls are TRBV12-5 and TRBJ2-7, with TRBD1 matching 7 bases. With 7 bases clipped from V and 2 bases from J, the junction kept 8 bases outside the gene matches. CDR1 is LGHNT, CDR2 FRNRAP, per germline. CDR3 length equals 14 residues. The CDR3 spells CASAFGDRTYEQYF. The CDR3 DNA follows: TGTGCTAGTGCCTTCGGGGACAGAACCTACGAGCAGTACTTC.

V and J are TRBV7-9 and TRBJ2-7; D not resolved. Trimming left V 2 bases short and J 1 base short, with 3 bases between. Germline assignment: CDR1 SEHNR and CDR2 FQNEAQ (reference sequence). The CDR3 runs to 12 residues. The CDR3 bases are TGTGCCAGCAGCTTACAATCCTACGAGCAGTACTTC. Amino acid sequence: CASSLQSYEQYF.

The chain has TRBV7-6 and TRBJ1-1; 8 bases match TRBD1. In germline, CDR1 is SGHVS, CDR2 FNYEAQ. The CDR3 runs to 15 residues. V shed 3 bases, J shed 4 bases, and the junction held 7 bases outside the gene matches. For the CDR3, the DNA is TGTGCCAGCAGCTTTGCTCAGGGGGCTGGCACTGAAGCTTTCTTT. As protein: CASSFAQGAGTEAFF.

The chain joins TRBV5-1 to TRBJ2-6; 7 bases line up with TRBD1. The V segment lost 5 bases and the J segment 0 bases; nucleotides outside the gene matches: 11. Germline CDR1 reads SGHRS; CDR2 reads YFSETQ. This CDR3 is built from 18 residues. The CDR3 DNA sequence: TGCGCCAGCAGATTAGGACAGGTCACCGGCTCTGGGGCCAACGTCCTGACTTTC. Translated: CASRLGQVTGSGANVLTF.